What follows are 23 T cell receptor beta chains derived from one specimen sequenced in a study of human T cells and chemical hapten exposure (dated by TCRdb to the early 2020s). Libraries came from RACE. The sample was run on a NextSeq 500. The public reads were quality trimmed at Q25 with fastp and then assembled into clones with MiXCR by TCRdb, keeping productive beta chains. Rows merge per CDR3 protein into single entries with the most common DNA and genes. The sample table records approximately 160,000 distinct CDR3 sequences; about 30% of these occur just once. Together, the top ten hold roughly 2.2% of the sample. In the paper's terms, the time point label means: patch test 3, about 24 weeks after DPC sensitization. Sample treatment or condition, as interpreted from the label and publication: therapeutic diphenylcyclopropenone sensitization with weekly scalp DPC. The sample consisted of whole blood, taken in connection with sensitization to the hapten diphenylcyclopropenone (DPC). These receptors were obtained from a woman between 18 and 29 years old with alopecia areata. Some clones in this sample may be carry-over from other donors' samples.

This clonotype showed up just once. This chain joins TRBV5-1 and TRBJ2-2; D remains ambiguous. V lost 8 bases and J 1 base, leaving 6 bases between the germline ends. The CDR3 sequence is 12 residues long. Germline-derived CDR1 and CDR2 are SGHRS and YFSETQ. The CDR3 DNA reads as TGCGCCAGTAAAGTGAACACCGGGGAGCTGTTTTTT. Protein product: CASKVNTGELFF.

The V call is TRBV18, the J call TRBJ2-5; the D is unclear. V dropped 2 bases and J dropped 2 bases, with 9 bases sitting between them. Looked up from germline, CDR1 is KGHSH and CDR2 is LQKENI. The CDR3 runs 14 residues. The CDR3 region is CASSPTVGQETQYF. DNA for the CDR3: TGTGCCAGCTCACCAACAGTAGGGCAAGAGACCCAGTACTTC.

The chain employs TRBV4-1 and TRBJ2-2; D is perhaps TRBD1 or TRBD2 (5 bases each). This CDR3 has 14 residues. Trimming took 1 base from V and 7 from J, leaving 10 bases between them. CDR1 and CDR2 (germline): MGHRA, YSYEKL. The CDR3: CASSQVGTYGELFF. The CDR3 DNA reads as TGCGCCAGCAGCCAAGTTGGGACCTACGGGGAGCTGTTTTTT.

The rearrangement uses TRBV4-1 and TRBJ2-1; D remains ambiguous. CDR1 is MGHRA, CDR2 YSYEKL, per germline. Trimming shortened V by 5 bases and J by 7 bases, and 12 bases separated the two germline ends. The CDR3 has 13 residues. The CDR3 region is CASSERAGNEQFF. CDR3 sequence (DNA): TGCGCCAGCAGCGAAAGGGCAGGAAATGAGCAGTTCTTC.

The CDR3 sequence is CASSSSDFSYEQYF. In DNA, the CDR3 is TGTGCCAGCTCATCTAGCGACTTCTCCTACGAGCAGTACTTC. The V gene is TRBV6-5, the J gene TRBJ2-7, with D perhaps TRBD2 (6 bases). Trimming shortened V by 8 bases and J by 0 bases, and 14 bases separated the two germline ends. Germline CDR1 reads MNHEY; CDR2 reads SVGAGI. The CDR3 is 14 residues long.

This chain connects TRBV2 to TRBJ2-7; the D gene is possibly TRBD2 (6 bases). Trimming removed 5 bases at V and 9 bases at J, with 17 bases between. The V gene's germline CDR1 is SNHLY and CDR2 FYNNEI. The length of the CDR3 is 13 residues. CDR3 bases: TGTGCCAGCAGTAAGGAGGGGCCCTTAGGGCAGTACTTC. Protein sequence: CASSKEGPLGQYF.

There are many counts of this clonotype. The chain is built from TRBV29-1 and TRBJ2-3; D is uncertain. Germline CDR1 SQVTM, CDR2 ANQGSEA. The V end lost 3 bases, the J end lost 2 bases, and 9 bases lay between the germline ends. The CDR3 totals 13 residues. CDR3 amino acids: CSVEQTSTDTQYF. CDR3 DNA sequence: TGCAGCGTTGAGCAGACTTCCACAGATACGCAGTATTTT.

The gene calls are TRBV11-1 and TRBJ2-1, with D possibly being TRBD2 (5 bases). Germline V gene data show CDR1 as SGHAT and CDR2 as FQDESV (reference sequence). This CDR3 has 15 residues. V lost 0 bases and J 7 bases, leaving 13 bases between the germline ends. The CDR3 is CASSLALVSSNEQFF. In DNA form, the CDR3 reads TGTGCCAGCAGCTTAGCACTAGTATCGTCGAATGAGCAGTTCTTC.

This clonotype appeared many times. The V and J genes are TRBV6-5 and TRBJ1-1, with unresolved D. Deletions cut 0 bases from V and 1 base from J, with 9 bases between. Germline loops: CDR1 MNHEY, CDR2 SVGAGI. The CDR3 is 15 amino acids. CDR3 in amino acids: CASSYSGQSNTEAFF. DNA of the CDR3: TGTGCCAGCAGTTACTCAGGGCAGTCGAACACTGAAGCTTTCTTT.

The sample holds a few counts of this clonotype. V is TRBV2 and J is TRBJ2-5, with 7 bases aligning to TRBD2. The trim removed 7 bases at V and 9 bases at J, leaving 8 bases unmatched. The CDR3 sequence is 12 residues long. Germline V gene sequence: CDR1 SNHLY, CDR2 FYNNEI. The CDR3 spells CASKGQRGAQYF. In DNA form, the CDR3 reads TGTGCCAGCAAGGGGCAACGGGGGGCCCAGTACTTC.

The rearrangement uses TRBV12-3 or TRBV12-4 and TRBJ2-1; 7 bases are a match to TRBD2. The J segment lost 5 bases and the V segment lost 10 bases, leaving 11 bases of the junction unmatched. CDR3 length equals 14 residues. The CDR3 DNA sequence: TGTGCCATCCTAGCGGAAAGGGGCAACAATGAGCAGTTCTTC. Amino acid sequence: CAILAERGNNEQFF.

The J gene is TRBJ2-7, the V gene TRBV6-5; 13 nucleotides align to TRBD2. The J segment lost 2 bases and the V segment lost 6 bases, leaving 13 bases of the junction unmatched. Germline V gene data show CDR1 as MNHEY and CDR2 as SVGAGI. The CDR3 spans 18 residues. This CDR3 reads CASSQLAGGPKQPYEQYF. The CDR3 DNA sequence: TGTGCCAGCAGCCAACTAGCGGGAGGGCCTAAACAACCCTACGAGCAGTACTTC.

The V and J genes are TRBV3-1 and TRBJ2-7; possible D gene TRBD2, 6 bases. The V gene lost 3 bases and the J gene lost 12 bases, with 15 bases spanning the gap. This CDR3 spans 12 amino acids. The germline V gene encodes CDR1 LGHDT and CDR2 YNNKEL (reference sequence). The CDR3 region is CASSQGTLKTYF. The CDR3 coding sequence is TGTGCCAGCAGCCAGGGGACTCTAAAGACGTACTTC.

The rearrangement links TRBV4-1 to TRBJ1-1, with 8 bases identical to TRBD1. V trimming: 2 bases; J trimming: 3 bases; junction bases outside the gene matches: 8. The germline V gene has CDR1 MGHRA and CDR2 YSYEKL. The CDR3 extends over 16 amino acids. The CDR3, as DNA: TGCGCCAGCAGCCAACCAATCAGGGGGCGCGACACTGAAGCTTTCTTT. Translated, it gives CASSQPIRGRDTEAFF.

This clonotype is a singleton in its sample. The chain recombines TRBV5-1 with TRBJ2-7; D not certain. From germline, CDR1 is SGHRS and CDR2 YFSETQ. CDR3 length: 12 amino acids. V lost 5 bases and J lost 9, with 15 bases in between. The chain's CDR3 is CASRMNALVQYF. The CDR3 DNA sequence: TGCGCCAGCAGAATGAACGCCTTGGTGCAGTACTTC.

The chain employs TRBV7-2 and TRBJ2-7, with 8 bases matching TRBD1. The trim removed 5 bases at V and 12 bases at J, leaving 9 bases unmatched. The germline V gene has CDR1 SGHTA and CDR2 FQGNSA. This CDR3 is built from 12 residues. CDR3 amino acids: CASSHGQGLRYF. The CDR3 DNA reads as TGTGCCAGCAGCCATGGACAGGGCCTTCGGTACTTC.

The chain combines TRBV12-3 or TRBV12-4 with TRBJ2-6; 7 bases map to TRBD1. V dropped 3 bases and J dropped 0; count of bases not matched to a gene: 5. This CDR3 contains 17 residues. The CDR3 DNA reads TGTGCCAGCAGTTTTCCGACAGGGCTCTCTGGGGCCAACGTCCTGACTTTC. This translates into CASSFPTGLSGANVLTF.

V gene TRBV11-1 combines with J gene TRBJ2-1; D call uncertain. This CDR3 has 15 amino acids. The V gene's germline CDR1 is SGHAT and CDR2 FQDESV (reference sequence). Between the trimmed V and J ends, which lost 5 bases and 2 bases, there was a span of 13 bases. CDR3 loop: CASSLPSRPYNEQFF. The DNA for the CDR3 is TGTGCCAGCAGCCTACCAAGCAGGCCCTACAATGAGCAGTTCTTC.

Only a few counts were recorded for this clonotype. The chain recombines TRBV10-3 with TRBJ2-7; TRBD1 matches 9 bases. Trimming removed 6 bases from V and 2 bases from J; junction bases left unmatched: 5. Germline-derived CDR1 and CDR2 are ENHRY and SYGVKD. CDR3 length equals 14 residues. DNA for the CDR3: TGTGCCATCAGACAGGGGGCCCAACCCTACGAGCAGTACTTC. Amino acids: CAIRQGAQPYEQYF.

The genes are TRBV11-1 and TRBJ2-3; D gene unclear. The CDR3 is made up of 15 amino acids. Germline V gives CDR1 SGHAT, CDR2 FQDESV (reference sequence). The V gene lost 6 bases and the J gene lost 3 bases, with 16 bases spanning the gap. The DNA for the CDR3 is TGTGCCAGCAGTCCGATCGGGTACACTACAGATACGCAGTATTTT. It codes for CASSPIGYTTDTQYF.

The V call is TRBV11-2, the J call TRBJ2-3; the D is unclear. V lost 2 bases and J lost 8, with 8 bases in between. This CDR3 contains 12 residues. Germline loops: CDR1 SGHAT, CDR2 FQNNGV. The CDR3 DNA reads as TGTGCCAGCAGCTTATTAGTAGGTACGCAGTATTTT. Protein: CASSLLVGTQYF.

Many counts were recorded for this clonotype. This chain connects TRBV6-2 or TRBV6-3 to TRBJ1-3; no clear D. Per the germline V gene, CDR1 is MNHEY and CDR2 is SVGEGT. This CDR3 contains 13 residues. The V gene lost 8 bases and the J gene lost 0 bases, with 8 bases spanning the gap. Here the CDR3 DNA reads TGTGCCAGCCGAGGCCGCTCTGGAAACACCATATATTTT. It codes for CASRGRSGNTIYF.

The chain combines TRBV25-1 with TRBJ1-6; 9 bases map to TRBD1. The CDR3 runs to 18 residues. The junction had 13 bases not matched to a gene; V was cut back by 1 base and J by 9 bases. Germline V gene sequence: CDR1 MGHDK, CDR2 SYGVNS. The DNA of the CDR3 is TGTGCCAGCAGTGAATCCACTTACAGGGGGCATAGAGGTTCACCCCTCCACTTT. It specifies CASSESTYRGHRGSPLHF.